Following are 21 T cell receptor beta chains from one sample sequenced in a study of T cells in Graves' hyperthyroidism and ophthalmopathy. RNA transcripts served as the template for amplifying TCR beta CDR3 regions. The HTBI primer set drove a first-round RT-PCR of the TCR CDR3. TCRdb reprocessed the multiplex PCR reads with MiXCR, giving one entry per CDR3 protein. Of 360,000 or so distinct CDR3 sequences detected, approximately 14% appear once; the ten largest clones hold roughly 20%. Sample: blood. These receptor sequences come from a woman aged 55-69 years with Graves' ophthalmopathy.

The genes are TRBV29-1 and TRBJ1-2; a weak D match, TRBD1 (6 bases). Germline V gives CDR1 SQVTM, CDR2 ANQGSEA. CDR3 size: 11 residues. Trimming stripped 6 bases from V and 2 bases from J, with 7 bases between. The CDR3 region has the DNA TGCAGCGTCGACAGGAACTATGGCTACACCTTC. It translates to CSVDRNYGYTF.

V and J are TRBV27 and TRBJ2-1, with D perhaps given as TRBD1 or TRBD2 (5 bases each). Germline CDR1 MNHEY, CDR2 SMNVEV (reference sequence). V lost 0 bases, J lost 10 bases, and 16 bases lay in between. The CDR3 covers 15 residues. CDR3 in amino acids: CASSLSVPGPREQFF. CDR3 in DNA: TGTGCCAGCAGTTTATCGGTTCCGGGACCTCGGGAGCAGTTCTTC.

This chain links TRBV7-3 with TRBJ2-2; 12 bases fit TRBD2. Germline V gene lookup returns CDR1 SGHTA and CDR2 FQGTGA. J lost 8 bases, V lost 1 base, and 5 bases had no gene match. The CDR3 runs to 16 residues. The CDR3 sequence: CASSLSRLAGEGELFF. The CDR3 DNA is TGTGCCAGCAGCTTAAGTCGACTAGCGGGAGAGGGGGAGCTGTTTTTT. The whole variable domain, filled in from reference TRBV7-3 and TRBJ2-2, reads GAGVSQTPSNKVTEKGKYVELRCDPISGHTALYWYRQSLGQGPEFLIYFQGTGAADDSGLPNDRFFAVRPEGSVSTLKIQRTERGDSAVYLCASSLSRLAGEGELFFGEGSRLTVL.

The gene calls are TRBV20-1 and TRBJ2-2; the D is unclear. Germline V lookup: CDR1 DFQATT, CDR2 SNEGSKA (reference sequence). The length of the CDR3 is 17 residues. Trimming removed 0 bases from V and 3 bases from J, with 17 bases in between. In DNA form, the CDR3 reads TGCAGTGCTAGAGATGATCGACTTCCCCCGGACACCGGGGAGCTGTTTTTT. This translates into CSARDDRLPPDTGELFF.

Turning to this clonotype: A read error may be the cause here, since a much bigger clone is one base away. As DNA, the CDR3 is TGTGTCAGCAGCCCGCCGGGCTCCTACAATGAGCAGTTCTTC. Its protein is CVSSPPGSYNEQFF. The chain carries TRBV11-2 and TRBJ2-1; D is undetermined. The germline gives CDR1 SGHAT, CDR2 FQNNGV. The CDR3 is 14 amino acids.

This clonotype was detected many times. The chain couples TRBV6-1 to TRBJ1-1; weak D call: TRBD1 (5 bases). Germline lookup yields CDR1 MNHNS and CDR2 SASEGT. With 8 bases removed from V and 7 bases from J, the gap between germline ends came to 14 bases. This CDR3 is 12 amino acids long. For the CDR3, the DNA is TGTGCCAGCGCCTCCCGAGGGGATGAAGCTTTCTTT. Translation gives CASASRGDEAFF.

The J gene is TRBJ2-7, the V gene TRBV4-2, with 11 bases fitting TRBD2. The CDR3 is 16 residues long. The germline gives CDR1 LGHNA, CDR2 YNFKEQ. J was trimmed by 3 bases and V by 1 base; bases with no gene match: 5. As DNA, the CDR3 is TGTGCCAGCAGCCAAGCTAGCGGGAGGCCGATCTACGAGCAGTACTTC. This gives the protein CASSQASGRPIYEQYF.

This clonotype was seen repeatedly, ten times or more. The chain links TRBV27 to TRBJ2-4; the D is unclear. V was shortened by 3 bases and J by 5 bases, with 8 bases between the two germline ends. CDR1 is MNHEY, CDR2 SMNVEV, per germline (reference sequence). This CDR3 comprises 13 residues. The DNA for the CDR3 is TGTGCCAGCAGTTTGGGCAGGCAAAACATTCAGTACTTC. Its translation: CASSLGRQNIQYF.

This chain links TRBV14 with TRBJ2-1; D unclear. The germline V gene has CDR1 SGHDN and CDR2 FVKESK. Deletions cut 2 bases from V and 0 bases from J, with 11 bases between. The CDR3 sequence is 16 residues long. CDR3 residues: CASSQRTVSSYNEQFF. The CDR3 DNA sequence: TGTGCCAGCAGCCAAAGGACGGTGAGCTCCTACAATGAGCAGTTCTTC.

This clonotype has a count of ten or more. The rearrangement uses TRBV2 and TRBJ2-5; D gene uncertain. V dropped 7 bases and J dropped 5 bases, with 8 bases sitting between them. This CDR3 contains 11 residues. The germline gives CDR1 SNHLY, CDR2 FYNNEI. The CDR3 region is CASKTSETQYF. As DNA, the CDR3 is TGTGCCAGCAAGACTTCGGAGACCCAGTACTTC.

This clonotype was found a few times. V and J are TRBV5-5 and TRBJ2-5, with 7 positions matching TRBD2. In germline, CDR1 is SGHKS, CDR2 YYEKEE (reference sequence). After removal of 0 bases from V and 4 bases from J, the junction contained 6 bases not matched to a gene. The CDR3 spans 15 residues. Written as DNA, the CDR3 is TGTGCCAGCAGCTTGGCCGGGATAGCGGGAGAGACCCAGTACTTC. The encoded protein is CASSLAGIAGETQYF. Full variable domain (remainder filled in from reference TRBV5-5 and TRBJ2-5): DAGVTQSPTHLIKTRGQQVTLRCSPISGHKSVSWYQQVLGQGPQFIFQYYEKEERGRGNFPDRFSARQFPNYSSELNVNALLLGDSALYLCASSLAGIAGETQYFGPGTRLLVL.

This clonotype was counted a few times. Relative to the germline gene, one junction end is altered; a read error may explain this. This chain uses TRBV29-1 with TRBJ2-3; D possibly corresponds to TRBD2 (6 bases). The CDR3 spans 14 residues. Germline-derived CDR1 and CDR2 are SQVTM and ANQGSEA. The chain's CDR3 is CSVEQTDYTDTRYF. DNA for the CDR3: TGCAGCGTTGAGCAGACGGACTACACAGATACGCGGTATTTT.

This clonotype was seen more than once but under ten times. The CDR3 DNA follows: TGTGCCAGTAGTATAGCCGGGAGGGGAGATACGCAGTATTTT. Translating gives CASSIAGRGDTQYF. J is TRBJ2-3 and V is TRBV19; 8 nucleotides line up with TRBD2. The CDR3 is made up of 14 amino acids. Trimming took 1 base from V and 5 from J; bases not matched to a gene: 2. CDR1 is LNHDA, CDR2 SQIVND, per germline (reference sequence).

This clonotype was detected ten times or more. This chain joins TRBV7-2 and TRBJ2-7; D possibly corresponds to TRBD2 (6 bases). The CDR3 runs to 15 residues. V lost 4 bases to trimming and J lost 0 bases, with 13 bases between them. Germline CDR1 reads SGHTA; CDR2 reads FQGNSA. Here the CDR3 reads CASSSYSGYSYEQYF. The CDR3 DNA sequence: TGTGCCAGCAGCTCCTATAGCGGCTACTCCTACGAGCAGTACTTC.

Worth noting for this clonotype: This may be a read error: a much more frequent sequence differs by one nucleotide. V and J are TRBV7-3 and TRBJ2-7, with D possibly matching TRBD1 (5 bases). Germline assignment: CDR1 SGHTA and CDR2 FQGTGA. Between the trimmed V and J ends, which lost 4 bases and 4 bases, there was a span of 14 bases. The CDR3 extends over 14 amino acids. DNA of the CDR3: TGTGCCAGCAGCTCAACAGGAGACACGTACGAGCAGTACTTC. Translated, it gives CASSSTGDTYEQYF.

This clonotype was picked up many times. DNA of the CDR3: TGTGCCAGCTCACCTCAAGACGGGGAAGCTTTCTTT. Protein product: CASSPQDGEAFF. The rearrangement uses TRBV18 and TRBJ1-1; no clear D. V shed 3 bases and J shed 8 bases, with 10 bases lying between them. In germline, CDR1 is KGHSH, CDR2 LQKENI. The CDR3 extends over 12 amino acids.

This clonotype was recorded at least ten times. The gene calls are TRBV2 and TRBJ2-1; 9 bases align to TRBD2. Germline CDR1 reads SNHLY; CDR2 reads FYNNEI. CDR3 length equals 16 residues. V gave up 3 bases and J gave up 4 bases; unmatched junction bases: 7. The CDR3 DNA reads TGTGCCAGCAGTGACCCGGGACTAGCTGATTACAATGAGCAGTTCTTC. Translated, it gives CASSDPGLADYNEQFF.

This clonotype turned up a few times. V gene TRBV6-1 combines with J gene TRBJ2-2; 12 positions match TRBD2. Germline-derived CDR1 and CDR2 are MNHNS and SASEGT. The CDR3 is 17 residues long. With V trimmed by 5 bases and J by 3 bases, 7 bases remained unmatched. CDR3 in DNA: TGTGCCAGCAGTCGGACTAGCGGGAAACAGGACACCGGGGAGCTGTTTTTT. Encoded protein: CASSRTSGKQDTGELFF.

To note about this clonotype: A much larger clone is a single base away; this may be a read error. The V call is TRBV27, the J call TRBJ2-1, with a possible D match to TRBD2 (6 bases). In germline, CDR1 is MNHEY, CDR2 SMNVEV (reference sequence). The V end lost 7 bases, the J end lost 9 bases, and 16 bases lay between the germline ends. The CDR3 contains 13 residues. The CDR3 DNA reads TGTGCCAGCACGACGGGACGGGGGAGTGAGCAGTTCTTC. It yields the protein CASTTGRGSEQFF.

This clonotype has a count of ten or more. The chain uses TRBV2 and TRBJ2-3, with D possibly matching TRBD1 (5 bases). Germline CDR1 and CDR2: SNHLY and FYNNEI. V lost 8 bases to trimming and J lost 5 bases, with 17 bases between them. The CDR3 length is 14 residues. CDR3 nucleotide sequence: TGTGCCAGCGGGGCCCACGGGTCAGGAGATACGCAGTATTTT. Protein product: CASGAHGSGDTQYF.

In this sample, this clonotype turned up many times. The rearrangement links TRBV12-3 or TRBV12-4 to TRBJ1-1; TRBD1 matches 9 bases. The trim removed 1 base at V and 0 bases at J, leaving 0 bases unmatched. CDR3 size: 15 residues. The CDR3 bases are TGTGCCAGCAGTTTAGGGGACAGGGTGAACACTGAAGCTTTCTTT. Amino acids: CASSLGDRVNTEAFF.